This is a list of T cell receptor beta chains from one sample in a study of glioma-infiltrating T cells after dendritic cell vaccination. Generated by immunoSEQ multiplex PCR, the TCRdb table keeps only in-frame clones and is missing some. The sample has approximately 22,000 clones; 75% to 85% are singletons. Sample: blood, taken before dendritic cell vaccination. The receptors come from a human donor with glioblastoma. CDR3s include the opening cysteine and the closing phenylalanine or tryptophan. A D gene is named only where the DNA matches it firmly.

CDR3aa: CASSVARDSADGGEAFF
j_gene: TRBJ1-1
d_gene: TRBD1
v_gene: TRBV9

CDR3aa: CAITPDRGSTGELFF
j_gene: TRBJ2-2
d_gene: TRBD1
v_gene: TRBV10-3

CDR3aa: CASSFTGTQYF
j_gene: TRBJ2-7
d_gene: NA
v_gene: TRBV11-2

CDR3aa: CASSLVRDRDTEAFF
j_gene: TRBJ1-1
d_gene: NA
v_gene: TRBV7-3

CDR3aa: CASSDRGSGANVLTF
j_gene: TRBJ2-6
d_gene: NA
v_gene: TRBV6-1

CDR3aa: CASRPQGGLDQPQHF
j_gene: TRBJ1-5
d_gene: TRBD1
v_gene: TRBV27

CDR3aa: CASSFHRRDSVYQPQHF
j_gene: TRBJ1-5
d_gene: TRBD1
v_gene: TRBV5-1

CDR3aa: CASSTGVDTEAFF
j_gene: TRBJ1-1
d_gene: NA
v_gene: TRBV7-7

CDR3aa: CASSQISGSADTQYF
j_gene: TRBJ2-3
d_gene: TRBD2
v_gene: TRBV4-2

CDR3aa: CSVEDNGGYTF
j_gene: TRBJ1-2
d_gene: NA
v_gene: TRBV29-1

CDR3aa: CSVEVPEEREINEQYF
j_gene: TRBJ2-7
d_gene: TRBD2
v_gene: TRBV29-1

CDR3aa: CASSTTGGNEKLFF
j_gene: TRBJ1-4
d_gene: TRBD1
v_gene: TRBV6-5

CDR3aa: CASSLTDYGYTF
j_gene: TRBJ1-2
d_gene: NA
v_gene: TRBV5-1

CDR3aa: CASSVATSGRAPTYGQYF
j_gene: TRBJ2-7
d_gene: TRBD2
v_gene: TRBV9

CDR3aa: CATSRVRGAGTEAFF
j_gene: TRBJ1-1
d_gene: NA
v_gene: TRBV15

CDR3aa: CASSMTGDNYGYTF
j_gene: TRBJ1-2
d_gene: TRBD1
v_gene: TRBV5-1

CDR3aa: CASSPGLRPGELFF
j_gene: TRBJ2-2
d_gene: TRBD2
v_gene: TRBV5-1

CDR3aa: CASAETGVYGYTF
j_gene: TRBJ1-2
d_gene: NA
v_gene: TRBV12-5

CDR3aa: CATAIGGGPYEQYF
j_gene: TRBJ2-7
d_gene: TRBD2
v_gene: TRBV14

CDR3aa: CASSLGRRATYEQYF
j_gene: NA
d_gene: NA
v_gene: TRBV19

CDR3aa: CASNSAGESLRELFF
j_gene: TRBJ2-2
d_gene: TRBD2
v_gene: TRBV2

CDR3aa: CASSGHLTSGEQFF
j_gene: TRBJ2-1
d_gene: TRBD2
v_gene: TRBV6-1

CDR3aa: CASSLDRGDSYEQYF
j_gene: TRBJ2-7
d_gene: NA
v_gene: TRBV7-6

CDR3aa: CASKLAWDTDTQYF
j_gene: TRBJ2-3
d_gene: NA
v_gene: TRBV2

CDR3aa: CASSQEVGTSGRMNTGELFF
j_gene: TRBJ2-2
d_gene: TRBD2
v_gene: TRBV4-2

CDR3aa: CASSTLGEKLFF
j_gene: TRBJ1-4
d_gene: NA
v_gene: TRBV19

CDR3aa: CASTPGGGLNQPQHF
j_gene: TRBJ1-5
d_gene: TRBD1
v_gene: TRBV6-1

CDR3aa: CASSKEDRGLVDTQYF
j_gene: TRBJ2-3
d_gene: NA
v_gene: TRBV21-1

CDR3aa: CASSVVGSGTNTGELFF
j_gene: TRBJ2-2
d_gene: TRBD2
v_gene: TRBV9

CDR3aa: CASSRALNLAGADGELFF
j_gene: TRBJ2-2
d_gene: TRBD2
v_gene: TRBV4-3

CDR3aa: CASRTSGKDGNEQFF
j_gene: TRBJ2-1
d_gene: TRBD2
v_gene: TRBV28

CDR3aa: CASSPRGTAGNTIYF
j_gene: TRBJ1-3
d_gene: TRBD1
v_gene: TRBV9

CDR3aa: CASSQDGGAGYTF
j_gene: TRBJ1-2
d_gene: NA
v_gene: TRBV4-3

CDR3aa: CASRRDRGIQETQYF
j_gene: TRBJ2-5
d_gene: TRBD1
v_gene: TRBV5-1

CDR3aa: CASRKGLAGAVEDTQYF
j_gene: TRBJ2-3
d_gene: TRBD2
v_gene: TRBV7-9